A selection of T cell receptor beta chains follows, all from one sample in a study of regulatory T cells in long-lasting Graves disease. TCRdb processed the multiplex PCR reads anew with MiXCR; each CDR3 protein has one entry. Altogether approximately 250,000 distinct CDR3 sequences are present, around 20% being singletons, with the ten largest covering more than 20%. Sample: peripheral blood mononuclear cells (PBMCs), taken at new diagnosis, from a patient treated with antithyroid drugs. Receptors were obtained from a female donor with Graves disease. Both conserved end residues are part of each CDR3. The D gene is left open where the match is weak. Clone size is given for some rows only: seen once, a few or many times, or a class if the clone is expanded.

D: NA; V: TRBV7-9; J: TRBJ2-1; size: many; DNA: TGTGCCAGCAGCCCACTTCCGGGACTTCAATACAATGAGCAGTTCTTC; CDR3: CASSPLPGLQYNEQFF
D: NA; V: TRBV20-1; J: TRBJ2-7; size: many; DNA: TGCAGTGCTAGAGATGGTCAAGGCGACAGCTACGAGCAGTACTTC; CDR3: CSARDGQGDSYEQYF
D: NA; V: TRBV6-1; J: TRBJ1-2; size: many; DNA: TGTGCCAGCAGCCCGGGGTCTAACTATGGCTACACCTTC; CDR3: CASSPGSNYGYTF
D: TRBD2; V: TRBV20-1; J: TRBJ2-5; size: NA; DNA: TGCAGTGCTACTTCACCACTAGCGGGCCAAGAGACCCAGTACTTC; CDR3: CSATSPLAGQETQYF
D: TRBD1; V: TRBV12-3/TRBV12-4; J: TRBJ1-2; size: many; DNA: TGTGCCAGCAGTATCAGGACAGGTAGCTATGGCTACACCTTC; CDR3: CASSIRTGSYGYTF
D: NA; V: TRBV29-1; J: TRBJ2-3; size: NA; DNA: TGCAGCGTCTCGGCCGCGGCCCGGGATACGCAGTATTTT; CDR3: CSVSAAARDTQYF
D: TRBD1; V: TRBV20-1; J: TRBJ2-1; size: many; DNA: TGCAGTGCTCCCGGGACAGGGAGGGATGAGCAGTTCTTC; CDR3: CSAPGTGRDEQFF
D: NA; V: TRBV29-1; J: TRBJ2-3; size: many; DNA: TGCAGCGTAAACCGGGACATCAGCACAGATACGCAGTATTTT; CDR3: CSVNRDISTDTQYF
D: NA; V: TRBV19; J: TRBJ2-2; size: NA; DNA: TGTGCCAGTAGTATCAGCCAGGGCACCGGGGAGCTGTTTTTT; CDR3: CASSISQGTGELFF
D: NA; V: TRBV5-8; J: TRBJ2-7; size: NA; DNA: TGTGCCAGCAGCTTGGTCGCCGGACACGAGCAGTACTTC; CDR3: CASSLVAGHEQYF
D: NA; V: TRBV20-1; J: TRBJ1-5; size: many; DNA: TGCAGTGCTAACAGCGATCAGCCCCAGCATTTT; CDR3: CSANSDQPQHF
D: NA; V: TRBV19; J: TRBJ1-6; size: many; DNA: TGTGCCAGTAGGGGGCCGTTTAATTCACCCCTCCACTTT; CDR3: CASRGPFNSPLHF
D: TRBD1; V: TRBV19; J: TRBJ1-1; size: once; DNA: TGTGCCAGTACGATAAGGGGGCGAAACACTGAAGCTTTCTTT; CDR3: CASTIRGRNTEAFF
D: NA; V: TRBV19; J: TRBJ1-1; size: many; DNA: TGTGCCAGTAATAGAACACCCTACACTGAAGCTTTCTTT; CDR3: CASNRTPYTEAFF
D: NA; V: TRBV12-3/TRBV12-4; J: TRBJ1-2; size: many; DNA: TGTGCCAGCTCCTTCCGGGGGGCTGGTAGTGGCTACACCTTC; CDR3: CASSFRGAGSGYTF
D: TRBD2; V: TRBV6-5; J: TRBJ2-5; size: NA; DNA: TGTGCCAGCAGTTACCCAGCGGGAGACCAAGAGACCCAGTACTTC; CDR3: CASSYPAGDQETQYF
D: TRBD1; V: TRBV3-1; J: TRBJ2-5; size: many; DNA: TGTGCCAGCAGCCATGACGGGACAGGGGGCCAAGAGACCCAGTACTTC; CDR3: CASSHDGTGGQETQYF
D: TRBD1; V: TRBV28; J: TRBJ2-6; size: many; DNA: TGTGCCAGCAAGAAAGGGGGCGTAAGTGGGGCCAACGTCCTGACTTTC; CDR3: CASKKGGVSGANVLTF
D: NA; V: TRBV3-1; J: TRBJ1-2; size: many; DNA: TGTGCCAGCAGCCTTTCCGGTGGCTATGGCTACACCTTC; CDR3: CASSLSGGYGYTF
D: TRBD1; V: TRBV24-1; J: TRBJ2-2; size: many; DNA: TGTGCCACCAGTGATCCAGGGACAGGGCGCAGCACCGGGGAGCTGTTTTTT; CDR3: CATSDPGTGRSTGELFF
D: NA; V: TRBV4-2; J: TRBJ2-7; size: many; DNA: TGTGCCAGCAGCGCCGGGGGCTTAGCGGCTAGCTCCTACGAGCAGTACTTC; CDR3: CASSAGGLAASSYEQYF
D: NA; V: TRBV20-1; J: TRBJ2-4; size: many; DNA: TGCAGTGCTACAACCCCGGGACTAGCCAAAAACATTCAGTACTTC; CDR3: CSATTPGLAKNIQYF
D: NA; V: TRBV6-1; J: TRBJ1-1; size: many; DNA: TGTGCCAGCAGTGAAATGGGGGGGACTGAAGCTTTCTTT; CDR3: CASSEMGGTEAFF
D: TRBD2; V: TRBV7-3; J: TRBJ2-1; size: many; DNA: TGTGCCAGCAGCTTTCTAAGCGGGAGGGGTGAGCAGTTCTTC; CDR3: CASSFLSGRGEQFF
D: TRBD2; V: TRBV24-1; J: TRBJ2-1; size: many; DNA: TGTGCCACCAGTGATAGATTAAGGACTAGCGGCTACAATGAGCAGTTCTTC; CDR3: CATSDRLRTSGYNEQFF
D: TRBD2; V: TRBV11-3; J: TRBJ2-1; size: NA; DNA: TGTGCCAGCAGTTCAAGACTAGCGGGAGGCGGCAATGAGCAGTTCTTC; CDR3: CASSSRLAGGGNEQFF
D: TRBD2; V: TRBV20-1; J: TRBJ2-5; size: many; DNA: TGCAGTGCTAGAGATCGCTTGGCTAGCGGTCAAGAGACCCAGTACTTC; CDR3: CSARDRLASGQETQYF
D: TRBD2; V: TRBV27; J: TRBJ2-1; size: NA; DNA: TGTGCCAGCAGTCTGAGGACTAGCGCCAATGAGCAGTTCTTC; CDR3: CASSLRTSANEQFF
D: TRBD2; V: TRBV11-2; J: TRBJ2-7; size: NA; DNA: TGTGCCAGCAGCCAGGGGCTACTAGCGGGAGGCTCCTACGAGCAGTACTTC; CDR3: CASSQGLLAGGSYEQYF
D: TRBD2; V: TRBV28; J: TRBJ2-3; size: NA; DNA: TGTGCCAGCAGGCGGGAGATGAGCCTCGATACGCAGTATTTT; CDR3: CASRREMSLDTQYF
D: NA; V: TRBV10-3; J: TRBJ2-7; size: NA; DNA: TGTGCCATCAGCGAGGGACCGCTGAGCGGTACCTACGAGCAGTACTTC; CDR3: CAISEGPLSGTYEQYF
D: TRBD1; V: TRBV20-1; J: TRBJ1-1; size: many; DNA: TGCAGTGCTAAACAGGGGGCTGAGAACACTGAAGCTTTCTTT; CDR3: CSAKQGAENTEAFF
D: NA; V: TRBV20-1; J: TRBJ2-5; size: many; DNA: TGCAGTGCCAAACCCGTGGTAGCGGTGGGAGAGACCCAGTACTTC; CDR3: CSAKPVVAVGETQYF
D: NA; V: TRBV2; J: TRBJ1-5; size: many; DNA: TGTGCCAGCAGTGGGAGGGTCAATCAGCCCCAGCATTTT; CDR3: CASSGRVNQPQHF
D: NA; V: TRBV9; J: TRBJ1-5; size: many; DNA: TGTGCCAGCAGCCCCCTGGGTACCAATCAGCCCCAGCATTTT; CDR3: CASSPLGTNQPQHF
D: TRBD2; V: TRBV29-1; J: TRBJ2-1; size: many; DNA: TGCAGCGTTGAATGGGCTAGCGGGAGGGCCATAAATGAGCAGTTCTTC; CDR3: CSVEWASGRAINEQFF
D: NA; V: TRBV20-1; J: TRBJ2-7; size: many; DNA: TGCAGTGCTAGTGTCCAGATGCGACAGTACTTC; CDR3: CSASVQMRQYF
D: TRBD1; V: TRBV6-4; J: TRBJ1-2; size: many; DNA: TGTGCCAGCAGTGACGGGACAGGGATTGAAGGCTACACCTTC; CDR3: CASSDGTGIEGYTF